Each of the 30 T cell receptor beta chains below was sequenced from the same sample in a study of identical twins listed by TCRdb under 2016. The library was generated by 5' RACE. The listed sequencing device is Illumina HiSeq 2000. The public reads were quality trimmed at Q25 with fastp and then assembled into clones with MiXCR by TCRdb, keeping productive beta chains. Under each unique CDR3 protein, matching rows form one entry showing the most common genes and DNA. This sample has around 370,000 distinct CDR3 sequences in its table, and approximately 10% of those were observed once. The top ten hold more than 8% of the sample. Source material: naive T cells sorted from blood. This specimen's cell subset or site label, interpreted: cells isolated with a human naive T-cell isolation kit. These receptor sequences come from a woman aged 50 to 60 in good health.

V is TRBV4-1 and J is TRBJ1-2; TRBD1 is a possible D gene (6 bases). V was trimmed by 2 bases and J by 6 bases, leaving 16 bases between them. This CDR3 is 15 amino acids long. Germline CDR1 MGHRA, CDR2 YSYEKL. CDR3 DNA sequence: TGCGCCAGCAGCCAAATCTCAGGGGCCTTGAATGGCTACACCTTC. Protein sequence: CASSQISGALNGYTF.

This rearrangement joins TRBV14 to TRBJ1-3; D gene uncertain. Trimming stripped 2 bases from V and 4 bases from J, with 15 bases between. The CDR3 covers 16 residues. Per the germline V gene, CDR1 is SGHDN and CDR2 is FVKESK. The CDR3 loop is CASSQPGLLAGNTIYF. The CDR3 DNA reads as TGTGCCAGCAGCCAACCCGGGTTGTTAGCCGGAAACACCATATATTTT.

The J gene is TRBJ1-1, the V gene TRBV5-1; perhaps TRBD1 as D (6 bases). The CDR3 totals 14 residues. CDR1 SGHRS and CDR2 YFSETQ come from the germline V gene. Between the trimmed V and J ends, which lost 6 bases and 5 bases, there was a span of 17 bases. CDR3 residues: CASNRDNWETEAFF. CDR3 nucleotides: TGCGCCAGCAACAGGGATAATTGGGAGACTGAAGCTTTCTTT.

This clonotype was counted a few times. The V gene is TRBV11-2, the J gene TRBJ1-1, with 9 bases matching TRBD1. Losses at the gene ends were 3 bases for V and 1 base for J; bases not matched to a gene: 6. This CDR3 is 16 amino acids long. CDR1 and CDR2 (germline): SGHAT, FQNNGV. The CDR3 DNA reads as TGTGCCAGCAGCTTTGAGGGACAGGGACGGAACACTGAAGCTTTCTTT. Translated: CASSFEGQGRNTEAFF.

The chain is built from TRBV21-1 and TRBJ1-1; the tabulated D call, TRBD1, remains unverified against the DNA. TRBV21-1 is given as a pseudogene. The CDR3 extends over 14 amino acids. The CDR3 bases are TGTGCCAGCAGCCCCAGGCTGCAGGGCACTGAAGCTTTCTTT. Translation gives CASSPRLQGTEAFF.

This clonotype was found many times. The rearrangement joins TRBV29-1 to TRBJ2-1; 8 nucleotides match TRBD2. This CDR3 has 14 residues. CDR1 is SQVTM, CDR2 ANQGSEA, per germline. The trim removed 7 bases at V and 1 base at J, leaving 6 bases unmatched. This chain's CDR3 is CSAVSGSSYNEQFF. The DNA for the CDR3 is TGCAGCGCCGTGAGCGGGAGTTCCTACAATGAGCAGTTCTTC.

The chain links TRBV6-5 to TRBJ2-1; 12 bases agree with TRBD2. Trimming cost V 5 bases and J 9 bases; bases outside gene matches: 2. The CDR3 is 13 amino acids. Germline V lookup: CDR1 MNHEY, CDR2 SVGAGI. As DNA, the CDR3 is TGTGCCAGCAGTGGACTAGCGGGATCTGAGCAGTTCTTC. Protein product: CASSGLAGSEQFF.

V and J are TRBV6-1 and TRBJ1-2, with D perhaps TRBD1 (5 bases). Per germline, CDR1 MNHNS and CDR2 SASEGT. CDR3 size: 13 residues. Trimming removed 5 bases at V and 5 bases at J, with 12 bases between. The CDR3 sequence: CASSSRQIYGYTF. CDR3 nucleotide sequence: TGTGCCAGCAGTTCCCGACAGATATATGGCTACACCTTC.

This clonotype was detected many times. The genes are TRBV14 and TRBJ2-1; D perhaps matches TRBD2 (5 bases). CDR3 length equals 15 residues. V lost 4 bases and J lost 2, with 12 bases in between. Germline V gene data show CDR1 as SGHDN and CDR2 as FVKESK. This CDR3 reads CASSRLAIAYNEQFF. The CDR3 coding sequence is TGTGCCAGCAGCCGCCTAGCTATCGCCTACAATGAGCAGTTCTTC.

This chain links TRBV2 with TRBJ2-3; D is ambiguous. The CDR3 consists of 12 residues. V was cut by 10 bases and J by 2 bases, with 10 bases left in between. Per the germline V gene, CDR1 is SNHLY and CDR2 is FYNNEI. The CDR3 sequence: CATLTPTDTQYF. In nucleotides, the CDR3 is TGTGCCACCTTGACCCCCACAGATACGCAGTATTTT.

This clonotype was seen a few times. The chain has TRBV2 and TRBJ2-7; no reliable D call. V gave up 2 bases and J gave up 4 bases, with 9 bases separating them. The CDR3 totals 13 residues. In germline, CDR1 is SNHLY, CDR2 FYNNEI. CDR3 residues: CASSEWRDYEQYV. CDR3 in DNA: TGTGCCAGCAGTGAATGGAGAGATTACGAGCAGTACGTC.

The chain has TRBV5-1 and TRBJ2-5; D unclear. The CDR3 spans 13 residues. V was cut by 2 bases and J by 5 bases, with 10 bases left in between. CDR1 is SGHRS, CDR2 YFSETQ, per germline. CDR3: CASSFPSGETQYF. In DNA form, the CDR3 reads TGCGCCAGCAGCTTCCCCAGTGGGGAGACCCAGTACTTC.

Only a few counts were recorded for this clonotype. This chain connects TRBV24-1 to TRBJ1-1, with D possibly matching TRBD1 (5 bases). The CDR3 has 13 residues. CDR1 is KGHDR, CDR2 SFDVKD, per germline. V was pared by 6 bases and J by 1 base, with 8 bases between. CDR3 amino acids: CATSRQGNTEAFF. The CDR3 region has the DNA TGTGCCACCAGTCGTCAGGGGAACACTGAAGCTTTCTTT.

This clonotype was counted only a few times. The chain employs TRBV20-1 and TRBJ2-1; 9 bases are shared with TRBD2. Germline trimming cut 3 bases from V and 1 base from J; bases unmatched to any gene: 7. The V gene's germline CDR1 is DFQATT and CDR2 SNEGSKA (reference sequence). The CDR3 runs 16 residues. The CDR3 DNA reads TGCAGTGCTAGTGAACCTAGCGGGAAGTCCTACAATGAGCAGTTCTTC. Translating gives CSASEPSGKSYNEQFF.

The chain uses TRBV5-1 and TRBJ2-1; 9 positions match TRBD1. J was trimmed by 7 bases and V by 6 bases; bases with no gene match: 8. From germline, CDR1 is SGHRS and CDR2 YFSETQ. The CDR3 has 14 amino acids. The CDR3 DNA reads as TGCGCCAGCAAGGTGACAGGGGGGTCAAATGAGCAGTTCTTC. The encoded protein is CASKVTGGSNEQFF.

In this sample, this clonotype turned up a few times. V and J are TRBV11-2 and TRBJ2-1; either TRBD1 or TRBD2 may supply D (7 bases each). This CDR3 comprises 15 residues. From germline, CDR1 is SGHAT and CDR2 FQNNGV. Trimming stripped 7 bases from V and 9 bases from J, with 22 bases between. This chain's CDR3 is CASNWGLPQGGEQFF. The CDR3, as DNA: TGTGCCAGCAACTGGGGACTACCGCAGGGGGGTGAGCAGTTCTTC.

This rearrangement joins TRBV7-9 to TRBJ1-2, with D possibly matching TRBD1 (5 bases). The CDR3 contains 15 residues. Germline values: CDR1 SEHNR, CDR2 FQNEAQ (reference sequence). V gave up 5 bases and J gave up 7 bases, with 20 bases separating them. The CDR3 DNA is TGTGCCAGCAGCCCCCAGGCGGGGCCTACGGGTGGCTACACCTTC. Amino acids: CASSPQAGPTGGYTF.

The V gene is TRBV20-1, the J gene TRBJ2-7, with 9 bases fitting TRBD2. J was trimmed by 0 bases and V by 1 base; bases with no gene match: 10. Per germline, CDR1 DFQATT and CDR2 SNEGSKA (reference sequence). The CDR3 is 17 residues long. The CDR3 reads CSARGDQLAGSSYEQYF. In nucleotides, the CDR3 is TGCAGTGCTAGAGGAGACCAACTAGCGGGTAGCTCCTACGAGCAGTACTTC.

This clonotype was seen repeatedly, ten times or more. The V gene is TRBV28, the J gene TRBJ1-5, with D possibly being TRBD1 (5 bases). Germline values: CDR1 MDHEN, CDR2 SYDVKM. With 11 bases removed from V and 1 base from J, the gap between germline ends came to 12 bases. The CDR3 consists of 13 residues. The CDR3 sequence is CAGRGRSNQPQHF. The CDR3 bases are TGTGCCGGGAGGGGAAGGAGCAATCAGCCCCAGCATTTT.

V and J are TRBV7-3 and TRBJ2-5; D is undetermined. Per germline, CDR1 SGHTA and CDR2 FQGTGA. Trimming took 3 bases from V and 5 from J, leaving 10 bases between them. This CDR3 is 13 amino acids long. Written as DNA, the CDR3 is TGTGCCAGCAGCTTCGCCCCTGGGGAGACCCAGTACTTC. Its protein is CASSFAPGETQYF. Full variable domain (outside the CDR3, taken from reference TRBV7-3 and TRBJ2-5): GAGVSQTPSNKVTEKGKYVELRCDPISGHTALYWYRQSLGQGPEFLIYFQGTGAADDSGLPNDRFFAVRPEGSVSTLKIQRTERGDSAVYLCASSFAPGETQYFGPGTRLLVL.

This clonotype has only a few counts. V is TRBV4-1 and J is TRBJ2-5; perhaps TRBD1 as D (6 bases). V was pared by 3 bases and J by 1 base, with 12 bases between. The germline V gene has CDR1 MGHRA and CDR2 YSYEKL. This CDR3 has 15 amino acids. As DNA, the CDR3 is TGCGCCAGCAGCCAGTTAGGGGGAGTCCAAGAGACCCAGTACTTC. Amino acid sequence: CASSQLGGVQETQYF.

This clonotype turned up a few times. V usage is TRBV20-1 and J usage is TRBJ2-5, with D perhaps matching TRBD1 (6 bases). CDR3 length equals 14 residues. Germline V gene lookup returns CDR1 DFQATT and CDR2 SNEGSKA (reference sequence). V was shortened by 3 bases and J by 5 bases, with 16 bases between the two germline ends. For the CDR3, the DNA is TGCAGTGCTAGTTCCGAACAGGGTGGGGAGACCCAGTACTTC. This translates into CSASSEQGGETQYF.

This clonotype has more than one count but fewer than ten. The J gene is TRBJ2-5, the V gene TRBV3-1; a possible D gene is TRBD2 (5 bases). The CDR3 extends over 16 amino acids. Germline CDR1 and CDR2: LGHDT and YNNKEL (reference sequence). V was cut by 2 bases and J by 2 bases, with 15 bases left in between. CDR3 loop: CASSQYPGGGQETQYF. Written as DNA, the CDR3 is TGTGCCAGCAGCCAATACCCGGGTGGCGGGCAAGAGACCCAGTACTTC.

There are many counts of this clonotype. V is TRBV12-3 or TRBV12-4 and J is TRBJ2-2; TRBD2 matches 11 bases. CDR3 length: 18 residues. J gave up 1 base and V 3 bases, and 7 bases lay outside the gene matches. The CDR3 spells CASSFSLAGGGNTGELFF. The CDR3 DNA reads as TGTGCCAGCAGTTTTAGCCTAGCGGGAGGCGGGAACACCGGGGAGCTGTTTTTT.

At least ten counts were recorded for this clonotype. The J gene is TRBJ2-5, the V gene TRBV20-1; 12 bases line up with TRBD1. There are 15 residues in the CDR3. Germline V gives CDR1 DFQATT, CDR2 SNEGSKA (reference sequence). V lost 5 bases, J lost 5 bases, and 9 bases stayed unmatched. CDR3 in amino acids: CSARDRGRGEETQYF. CDR3 sequence (DNA): TGCAGTGCTCGGGACAGGGGGCGAGGAGAGGAGACCCAGTACTTC.

This chain joins TRBV10-3 and TRBJ2-1, with 7 bases fitting TRBD1. V was clipped by 4 bases and J by 7 bases; unmatched bases: 7. The CDR3 runs 14 residues. Germline V lookup: CDR1 ENHRY, CDR2 SYGVKD. The DNA for the CDR3 is TGTGCCATCAGTGGGCGACAGGGTGGGAATGAGCAGTTCTTC. It is translated as CAISGRQGGNEQFF.

This clonotype was seen at least ten times. The rearrangement uses TRBV29-1 and TRBJ2-2, with 7 nucleotides matching TRBD1. Germline V gene sequence: CDR1 SQVTM, CDR2 ANQGSEA. The CDR3 extends over 13 amino acids. The CDR3 loop reads CGGRAGGTGELFF. CDR3 in DNA: TGCGGCGGCCGGGCAGGGGGCACCGGGGAGCTGTTTTTT.

This clonotype showed up many times. The chain combines TRBV4-1 with TRBJ2-2; D is unresolved. CDR1 and CDR2 (germline): MGHRA, YSYEKL. V was shortened by 0 bases and J by 2 bases, with 10 bases between the two germline ends. The CDR3 sequence is 16 residues long. The CDR3 here is CASSQESTRNTGELFF. CDR3 nucleotide sequence: TGCGCCAGCAGCCAAGAGTCCACCCGTAACACCGGGGAGCTGTTTTTT.

The chain recombines TRBV7-9 with TRBJ2-3; D is undetermined. The CDR3 length is 14 residues. Germline V gene sequence: CDR1 SEHNR, CDR2 FQNEAQ (reference sequence). Deletions cut 0 bases from V and 2 bases from J, with 6 bases between. The CDR3 region has the DNA TGTGCCAGCAGCTTAGCACAAACCACAGATACGCAGTATTTT. Its translation is CASSLAQTTDTQYF.

This clonotype has a handful of counts. The gene calls are TRBV19 and TRBJ2-7, with D perhaps given as TRBD1 or TRBD2 (5 bases each). The V gene lost 0 bases and the J gene lost 7 bases, with 13 bases spanning the gap. This CDR3 is built from 14 residues. The V gene's germline CDR1 is LNHDA and CDR2 SQIVND (reference sequence). CDR3 nucleotide sequence: TGTGCCAGTAGTATAGACCGGGACCGGCGGGAGCAGTACTTC. Translated: CASSIDRDRREQYF.